The 14 T cell receptor beta chains given below trace back to one sample, sequenced in a study of control samples from healthy donors and cancer patients. Libraries were prepared by immunoSEQ multiplex PCR; TCRdb keeps only in-frame clonotypes and omits some of them. The sample records some 410,000 clones, 75% to 95% being singletons. The sequenced sample was PBMCs. These receptors all stem from a man aged 35-49 years with head and neck cancer.

The chain is built from TRBV29-1 and TRBJ1-2; D is perhaps TRBD1 (6 bases). Germline CDR1 and CDR2: SQVTM and ANQGSEA. V lost 1 base and J lost 3, with 12 bases in between. This CDR3 comprises 14 residues. The CDR3 sequence: CSVEGHREDYGYTF. In DNA form, the CDR3 reads TGCAGCGTTGAAGGGCACAGGGAGGACTATGGCTACACCTTC.

This chain uses TRBV7-3 with TRBJ2-2, with no clear D. In germline, CDR1 is SGHTA, CDR2 FQGTGA. Trimming removed 4 bases at V and 7 bases at J, with 7 bases between. The CDR3 runs 12 residues. CDR3 loop: CASSSADGELFF. CDR3 sequence (DNA): TGTGCCAGCAGCTCGGCCGACGGGGAGCTGTTTTTT.

This rearrangement joins TRBV12-5 to TRBJ1-1, with D unresolved. Germline CDR1 and CDR2: LGHNT and FRNRAP. Trimming removed 7 bases from V and 4 bases from J, with 16 bases in between. This CDR3 has 14 residues. The CDR3 is CASATWSRSTEAFF. CDR3 DNA sequence: TGTGCTAGTGCTACATGGTCCAGGAGCACTGAAGCTTTCTTT.

The chain carries TRBV19 and TRBJ1-1; D remains unclear. Trimming shortened V by 7 bases and J by 5 bases, and 23 bases separated the two germline ends. From germline, CDR1 is LNHDA and CDR2 SQIVND (reference sequence). The length of the CDR3 is 16 residues. The CDR3 sequence is CASIWSHGGRPTEAFF. DNA of the CDR3: TGTGCCAGTATATGGTCCCATGGAGGCAGGCCTACTGAAGCTTTCTTT.

The sample holds one count of this clone. This chain links TRBV29-1 with TRBJ2-2, with unresolved D. Germline V gives CDR1 SQVTM, CDR2 ANQGSEA. This CDR3 has 14 amino acids. Trimming removed 1 base from V and 1 base from J, with 7 bases in between. In DNA, the CDR3 is TGCAGCGTTGAAGTTAGAGTGAACACCGGGGAGCTGTTTTTT. Residues: CSVEVRVNTGELFF.

This rearrangement joins TRBV19 to TRBJ1-6; 9 positions agree with TRBD1. Per germline, CDR1 LNHDA and CDR2 SQIVND (reference sequence). V shed 7 bases and J 0 bases; nucleotides not matched to a gene: 1. The CDR3 extends over 15 amino acids. CDR3 coding DNA: TGTGCCAGTACACAGGGGGCCTCCTATAATTCACCCCTCCACTTT. It encodes CASTQGASYNSPLHF.

The V and J genes are TRBV5-4 and TRBJ2-3; D assignment may be TRBD1 or TRBD2 (6 bases each). CDR3 length: 16 amino acids. Per the germline V gene, CDR1 is SGHNT and CDR2 is YYREEE (reference sequence). V was trimmed by 4 bases and J by 2 bases, leaving 17 bases between them. The DNA of the CDR3 is TGTGCCAGCAGCGCCCAGTTGGAGGGGGTCACAGATACGCAGTATTTT. The encoded protein is CASSAQLEGVTDTQYF. Full variable domain (rest looked up from reference TRBV5-4 and TRBJ2-3): ETGVTQSPTHLIKTRGQQVTLRCSSQSGHNTVSWYQQALGQGPQFIFQYYREEENGRGNFPPRFSGLQFPNYSSELNVNALELDDSALYLCASSAQLEGVTDTQYFGPGTRLTVL.

This clone was seen just once. The rearrangement joins TRBV28 to TRBJ2-2; either TRBD1 or TRBD2 may fit D (5 bases each). The CDR3 is made up of 14 amino acids. Germline V CDR1 and CDR2: MDHEN, SYDVKM. Trimming left V 5 bases short and J 7 bases short, with 14 bases between. This chain's CDR3 is CASSPPMGVGELFF. CDR3 sequence (DNA): TGTGCCAGCAGTCCGCCCATGGGGGTCGGGGAGCTGTTTTTT.

The gene calls are TRBV19 and TRBJ2-7; 7 bases match TRBD1. The CDR3 runs 14 residues. Unmatched junction bases numbered 8, after V lost 7 bases and J lost 2 bases. Germline CDR1 LNHDA, CDR2 SQIVND (reference sequence). The CDR3: CASTPRGQAYEQYF. For the CDR3, the DNA is TGTGCCAGTACCCCCCGAGGACAGGCCTACGAGCAGTACTTC.

The chain links TRBV19 to TRBJ1-1, with unresolved D. Trimming removed 7 bases at V and 3 bases at J, with 12 bases between. Germline values: CDR1 LNHDA, CDR2 SQIVND (reference sequence). The CDR3 totals 13 residues. The CDR3 DNA reads as TGTGCCAGTAATGGCAGATCGGACACTGAAGCTTTCTTT. This gives the protein CASNGRSDTEAFF.

A single count supports this clone. The chain carries TRBV4-2 and TRBJ2-3; tentatively, D is TRBD2 (7 bases). The CDR3 has 17 residues. Germline loops: CDR1 LGHNA, CDR2 YNFKEQ. Trimming left V 1 base short and J 2 bases short, with 16 bases between. The CDR3 DNA is TGTGCCAGCAGCCAAGTTGCGGCGGGGGCCCTCACAGATACGCAGTATTTT. It specifies CASSQVAAGALTDTQYF.

This clone was observed a handful of times. This chain joins TRBV28 and TRBJ2-7; D is uncertain. The CDR3 covers 12 residues. Trimming took 6 bases from V and 3 from J, leaving 9 bases between them. Germline V gene sequence: CDR1 MDHEN, CDR2 SYDVKM. This CDR3 is CASSGIFYEQYF. The CDR3 nucleotides are TGTGCCAGCAGCGGAATTTTCTACGAGCAGTACTTC.

The chain is built from TRBV7-2 and TRBJ2-3, with 9 bases matching TRBD2. Germline-derived CDR1 and CDR2 are SGHTA and FQGNSA. The CDR3 runs 17 residues. V was pared by 3 bases and J by 5 bases, with 12 bases of the junction left unmatched. CDR3 protein: CASSFEGLAGIGDTQYF. The CDR3 nucleotides are TGTGCCAGCAGCTTCGAAGGGCTAGCGGGAATCGGAGATACGCAGTATTTT.

The V gene is TRBV6-5, the J gene TRBJ1-5; 7 nucleotides align to TRBD1. With 5 bases clipped from V and 11 bases from J, the junction kept 12 bases outside the gene matches. This CDR3 region has 14 residues. The germline V gene encodes CDR1 MNHEY and CDR2 SVGAGI. CDR3 loop: CASSPGQPSIAQHF. The DNA for the CDR3 is TGTGCCAGCAGTCCGGGACAGCCTAGTATAGCCCAGCATTTT.